This TCR beta chain emerged from a study of T cell responses to AZD1222 COVID-19 vaccine. Study-wide points: Repertoire sampling was restricted to post-peak T cell response timepoints. Among spike-specific TCRs, nearly half reportedly target unmutated variant regions. White British people made up most donors, females outnumbered males, and clonal diversity was possibly underestimated. Baseline serology detected seropositivity in only six AZD1222 recipients.

V lost 7 bases and J lost 0; bases outside the gene matches: 10. The CDR3 sequence is 16 residues long. The germline gives CDR1 SNHLY, CDR2 FYNNEI. Profiling relied on immunoSEQ multiplex PCR, and the TCRdb table lists in-frame clones only, not all of them. This table holds 95,000 to 150,000 clones, approximately 90% found once. Note on this clone: Its specificity is unknown.

This chain links TRBV2 with TRBJ1-1, with 8 bases identical to TRBD1. This material consisted of peripheral blood, taken on day 0 of AZD1222 vaccination. This clonotype was sampled from an adult in good health. CDR3 loop: CASIERQGNLNTEAFF. Written as DNA, the CDR3 is TGTGCCAGCATCGAACGACAGGGGAATTTGAACACTGAAGCTTTCTTT. Complete variable domain (other parts from reference TRBV2 and TRBJ1-1): EPEVTQTPSHQVTQMGQEVILRCVPISNHLYFYWYRQILGQKVEFLVSFYNNEISEKSEIFDDQFSVERPDGSNFTLKIRSTKLEDSAMYFCASIERQGNLNTEAFFGQGTRLTVV.